The 26 T cell receptor beta chains given below trace back to one sample, sequenced in a study of shared clonotypes between healthy human individuals. Profiling relied on immunoSEQ multiplex PCR, and the TCRdb table lists in-frame clones only, not all of them. This table has roughly 500,000 clones, 70% to 80% appearing once. The specimen sequenced was PBMCs. All receptors derive from a woman aged 40 to 55 in good health. Some clones in this sample may be carry-over from other donors' samples.

The sample holds a few counts of this clone. This sequence joins TRBV7-6 and TRBJ1-2; maybe TRBD1 (5 bases). CDR3 length equals 15 residues. CDR1 is SGHVS, CDR2 FNYEAQ, per germline. Deletions cut 1 base from V and 4 bases from J, with 13 bases between. The chain's CDR3 is CASSLGGTGSYGYTF. CDR3 DNA sequence: TGTGCCAGCAGCTTAGGGGGGACGGGGTCCTATGGCTACACCTTC. The entire variable domain, with the rest obtained from reference TRBV7-6 and TRBJ1-2, is as follows: GAGVSQSPRYKVTKRGQDVALRCDPISGHVSLYWYRQALGQGPEFLTYFNYEAQQDKSGLPNDRFSAERPEGSISTLTIQRTEQRDSAMYRCASSLGGTGSYGYTFGSGTRLTVV.

J is TRBJ1-4 and V is TRBV30; TRBD1 matches 9 bases. The germline gives CDR1 GTSNPN, CDR2 SVGIG (reference sequence). Trimming removed 0 bases from V and 7 bases from J; junction bases left unmatched: 3. There are 14 residues in the CDR3. The CDR3 loop is CAWSVPTGGEKLFF. CDR3 DNA sequence: TGTGCCTGGAGTGTTCCGACAGGGGGTGAAAAACTGTTTTTT.

V is TRBV18 and J is TRBJ2-7; 8 bases are a match to TRBD2. CDR1 is KGHSH and CDR2 is LQKENI in the germline V gene. This CDR3 region has 18 residues. V shed 3 bases, J shed 1 base, and the junction held 14 bases outside the gene matches. The CDR3 DNA follows: TGTGCCAGCTCACCCCAACCCGGGCTAGCGGGCTCATCCTACGAGCAGTACTTC. Its protein is CASSPQPGLAGSSYEQYF.

This clone was counted between two and nine times. Additional DNA sequences in this sample encode the identical CDR3. V and J are TRBV6-1 and TRBJ2-3; maybe TRBD2 (5 bases). The germline CDR1 and CDR2 sequences are MNHNS and SASEGT. V lost 0 bases to trimming and J lost 3 bases, with 7 bases between them. The CDR3 contains 14 residues. The CDR3 DNA sequence: TGTGCCAGCAGTGAAGCCTCGGGAACAGATACGCAGTATTTT. Its translation is CASSEASGTDTQYF.

In nucleotides, the CDR3 is TGCGCCAGCAGCTTGACTCAGGGGTTTGGAGGGACCCAGTACTTC. This encodes CASSLTQGFGGTQYF. V usage is TRBV5-1 and J usage is TRBJ2-5; a possible D gene is TRBD1 (6 bases). V was clipped by 1 base and J by 7 bases, with 17 bases between them. Germline V gene lookup returns CDR1 SGHRS and CDR2 YFSETQ. The CDR3 loop spans 15 amino acids.

The chain has TRBV6-5 and TRBJ2-5, with D perhaps TRBD1 (6 bases). Trimming took 6 bases from V and 5 from J, leaving 13 bases between them. The CDR3 contains 13 residues. Germline V gives CDR1 MNHEY, CDR2 SVGAGI. The CDR3 here is CASRQPQGETQYF. In DNA form, the CDR3 reads TGTGCCAGCAGGCAGCCTCAGGGGGAGACCCAGTACTTC.

The CDR3 loop is CASSTRTSAETQYF. Here the CDR3 DNA reads TGCGCCAGCAGCACTCGGACTAGCGCTGAGACCCAGTACTTC. The J gene is TRBJ2-5, the V gene TRBV5-1, with TRBD2 matching 9 bases. The length of the CDR3 is 14 residues. Trimming cost V 4 bases and J 5 bases; bases outside gene matches: 6. Germline values: CDR1 SGHRS, CDR2 YFSETQ.

This sequence joins TRBV2 and TRBJ2-7; 10 nucleotides agree with TRBD2. Per the germline V gene, CDR1 is SNHLY and CDR2 is FYNNEI. Trimming removed 6 bases from V and 5 bases from J; junction bases left unmatched: 7. The CDR3 totals 14 residues. The CDR3 DNA sequence: TGTGCCAGCAGCGCACTAGCGGGACCCCACGAGCAGTACTTC. It is translated as CASSALAGPHEQYF.

The chain combines TRBV2 with TRBJ2-3; 12 nucleotides match TRBD2. CDR1 is SNHLY and CDR2 is FYNNEI in the germline V gene. Trimming took 6 bases from V and 2 from J; bases not matched to a gene: 3. The length of the CDR3 is 15 residues. The CDR3: CASRRTSGITDTQYF. The CDR3, as DNA: TGTGCCAGCAGACGGACTAGCGGGATCACAGATACGCAGTATTTT.

This clone was recorded once. The V and J genes are TRBV21-1 and TRBJ2-5; whether TRBD1, the table's D call, matches the DNA was not checked. TRBV21-1 is deemed a pseudogene. This CDR3 spans 15 amino acids. CDR3 loop: CASSKETGRRGTQYF. DNA for the CDR3: TGTGCCAGCAGCAAAGAGACAGGTCGCCGGGGGACCCAGTACTTC.

The CDR3 spells CASSFRRGSREQYF. The CDR3 DNA follows: TGTGCCAGCAGTTTTAGGCGCGGGAGTCGCGAGCAGTACTTC. V usage is TRBV27 and J usage is TRBJ2-7; 7 bases match TRBD2. The CDR3 is 14 residues long. With V trimmed by 3 bases and J by 6 bases, 8 bases remained unmatched. The germline gives CDR1 MNHEY, CDR2 SMNVEV (reference sequence).

The genes are TRBV4-3 and TRBJ2-3; perhaps TRBD2 as D (5 bases). CDR3 length: 15 residues. Trimming stripped 4 bases from V and 0 bases from J, with 11 bases between. Looked up from germline, CDR1 is LGHNA and CDR2 is YSLEER. CDR3 sequence: CASSPFPGSTDTQYF. DNA for the CDR3: TGCGCCAGCAGCCCGTTCCCGGGGAGCACAGATACGCAGTATTTT.

Only one count was recorded for this clone. The chain links TRBV11-3 to TRBJ1-6, with a possible D match to TRBD1 (5 bases). CDR3 length: 14 residues. The germline V and J ends were trimmed by 2 bases and 6 bases, with 8 bases remaining between them. The germline CDR1 and CDR2 sequences are SGHNT and YENEEA. The CDR3 region is CASSLTGANSPLHF. CDR3 in DNA: TGTGCCAGCAGCTTAACAGGCGCTAATTCACCCCTCCACTTT.

The chain employs TRBV7-9 and TRBJ2-1; 11 nucleotides match TRBD2. This CDR3 has 13 residues. J was trimmed by 10 bases and V by 2 bases; bases with no gene match: 1. Germline V gene lookup returns CDR1 SEHNR and CDR2 FQNEAQ (reference sequence). The CDR3 DNA reads TGTGCCAGCAGCTTACTAGCGGGAGGCGAGCAGTTCTTC. It codes for CASSLLAGGEQFF.

This chain joins TRBV6-5 and TRBJ1-2, with 9 bases identical to TRBD1. Germline-derived CDR1 and CDR2 are MNHEY and SVGAGI. CDR3 length equals 15 residues. The J segment lost 8 bases and the V segment lost 6 bases, leaving 13 bases of the junction unmatched. The CDR3 protein is CASRDPGTGRGGYTF. In DNA form, the CDR3 reads TGTGCCAGCAGAGACCCCGGGACAGGGCGGGGCGGCTACACCTTC.

This clone showed up just once. The rearrangement links TRBV4-3 to TRBJ2-1; D may be TRBD2 (6 bases). This CDR3 is 17 amino acids long. Germline CDR1 LGHNA, CDR2 YSLEER. V was trimmed by 3 bases and J by 0 bases, leaving 15 bases between them. CDR3 region: CASSQSPSVSSYNEQFF. DNA of the CDR3: TGCGCCAGCAGCCAGTCCCCTAGCGTAAGCTCCTACAATGAGCAGTTCTTC.

This clone has a handful of counts. The J gene is TRBJ2-2, the V gene TRBV2, with 12 bases aligning to TRBD2. After removal of 6 bases from V and 17 bases from J, the junction contained 22 bases not matched to a gene. This CDR3 is 17 amino acids long. Germline CDR1 SNHLY, CDR2 FYNNEI. In nucleotides, the CDR3 is TGTGCCAGCAGGGTATCTAGCGGGAGGGCCGGCACCGGGGAGACATTTTTT. This sequence encodes CASRVSSGRAGTGETFF.

This sequence joins TRBV7-9 and TRBJ2-7, with TRBD1 as a possible D gene (5 bases). The ends were cut back, 5 bases at V and 2 bases at J, with 10 bases in the middle. Germline CDR1 SEHNR, CDR2 FQNEAQ (reference sequence). This CDR3 region has 13 residues. CDR3 amino acids: CASSPDTTYEQYF. CDR3 in DNA: TGTGCCAGCAGCCCGGACACTACCTACGAGCAGTACTTC.

The chain recombines TRBV14 with TRBJ2-7; 7 bases agree with TRBD1. V gave up 0 bases and J gave up 0 bases; unmatched junction bases: 8. The CDR3 has 17 amino acids. Germline assignment: CDR1 SGHDN and CDR2 FVKESK. This CDR3 is CASSQEARTGSSYEQYF. CDR3 nucleotide sequence: TGTGCCAGCAGCCAAGAGGCTCGGACAGGAAGCTCCTACGAGCAGTACTTC.

The rearrangement uses TRBV28 and TRBJ1-3, with D unresolved. Germline V CDR1 and CDR2: MDHEN, SYDVKM. Trimming shortened V by 6 bases and J by 0 bases, and 18 bases separated the two germline ends. The CDR3 is made up of 17 amino acids. The DNA of the CDR3 is TGTGCCAGCAGCCTCGTATGGGGTTTGCGCTCTGGAAACACCATATATTTT. The encoded protein is CASSLVWGLRSGNTIYF.

The chain carries TRBV18 and TRBJ2-7; 9 nucleotides match TRBD2. Germline trimming cut 6 bases from V and 0 bases from J; bases unmatched to any gene: 15. CDR1 and CDR2 from the germline V gene are KGHSH and LQKENI. The CDR3 contains 18 residues. CDR3 residues: CASSPTLDSGRSSYEQYF. CDR3 coding DNA: TGTGCCAGCTCTCCTACCCTGGATAGCGGGAGAAGCTCCTACGAGCAGTACTTC.

The chain couples TRBV29-1 to TRBJ2-7; no definite D call. Germline lookup yields CDR1 SQVTM and CDR2 ANQGSEA. This CDR3 is 13 amino acids long. V gave up 4 bases and J gave up 2 bases, with 12 bases separating them. CDR3 sequence: CSVGLAEPYEQYF. Here the CDR3 DNA reads TGCAGCGTTGGGCTGGCGGAACCCTACGAGCAGTACTTC.

This chain connects TRBV5-1 to TRBJ1-3; a weak D match, TRBD1 (6 bases). The CDR3 extends over 15 amino acids. The germline V and J ends were trimmed by 3 bases and 4 bases, with 14 bases remaining between them. The germline V gene has CDR1 SGHRS and CDR2 YFSETQ. The CDR3 bases are TGCGCCAGCAGCTACACAGGGACAACCGGAAACACCATATATTTT. This translates into CASSYTGTTGNTIYF.

Worth noting for this clone: The sample contains more than one DNA sequence encoding this CDR3. The rearrangement uses TRBV28 and TRBJ1-2; no definite D call. V lost 2 bases to trimming and J lost 5 bases, with 3 bases between them. The CDR3 spans 11 residues. Germline V lookup: CDR1 MDHEN, CDR2 SYDVKM. The chain's CDR3 is CASSLDYGYTF. The CDR3 coding sequence is TGTGCCAGCAGTTTAGATTATGGCTACACCTTC.

This clone has just a few counts. J is TRBJ1-1 and V is TRBV7-2; weak D call: TRBD1 (5 bases). This CDR3 spans 15 amino acids. Germline V gene sequence: CDR1 SGHTA, CDR2 FQGNSA. Trimming removed 5 bases from V and 2 bases from J, with 15 bases in between. The DNA for the CDR3 is TGTGCCAGCAGCCTTACGACAGTTCTCAACACTGAAGCTTTCTTT. Its protein is CASSLTTVLNTEAFF.

The chain carries TRBV10-3 and TRBJ2-2; either TRBD1 or TRBD2 may fit D (5 bases each). Trimming took 0 bases from V and 6 from J, leaving 20 bases between them. There are 18 residues in the CDR3. Per the germline V gene, CDR1 is ENHRY and CDR2 is SYGVKD. CDR3: CAISESTGLGANAGELFF. The CDR3 bases are TGTGCCATCAGTGAGTCAACGGGGCTCGGGGCTAACGCCGGGGAGCTGTTTTTT.